These T cell receptor beta chains were read from a single sample in a study of T cells in Graves' hyperthyroidism and ophthalmopathy. MiXCR was run by TCRdb on the multiplex PCR reads, yielding one entry per CDR3 protein. Here the sample spans 600,000 or so distinct CDR3 sequences, approximately 15% being singletons. What was sequenced was blood. The receptors come from a woman in her late teens or twenties with Graves' ophthalmopathy. Each CDR3 is given with its conserved first and last residue. D genes are given only for firm matches. Part of the rows lack a size; the others show once, few, many or a class for expanded clones.

clone_size,d_call,v_call,j_call,cdr3_nt,cdr3_aa
many,NA,TRBV28,TRBJ1-2,TGTGCCAGCAGTTTAAGCTCCAGTGGCTACACCTTC,CASSLSSSGYTF
many,TRBD2,TRBV11-2,TRBJ2-7,TGTGCCAGCAGCTCCCGTCAAGGGCGGGAGAGATACGAGCAGTACTTC,CASSSRQGRERYEQYF
NA,NA,TRBV20-1,TRBJ2-1,TGCAGTGCCCCAATAACCGGGAGTCACAATGAGCAGTTCTTC,CSAPITGSHNEQFF
many,TRBD2,TRBV20-1,TRBJ2-2,TGCACCGCACCAGCGGGAACCGGGGAGCTGTTTTTT,CTAPAGTGELFF
few,TRBD2,TRBV19,TRBJ2-5,TGTGCCAGTAGTAGGGTTGGGACTAGCGTTTGGGAGACCCAGTACTTC,CASSRVGTSVWETQYF
many,TRBD1,TRBV27,TRBJ2-7,TGTGCCAGCAGTTTCGGGAACAGGGGGCAGTTCGGCGAGCAGTACTTC,CASSFGNRGQFGEQYF
many,TRBD1,TRBV7-6,TRBJ1-1,TGTGCCAGCAGCTTAGAAGTCACAGGGGCTGCTGAAGCTTTCTTT,CASSLEVTGAAEAFF
many,NA,TRBV11-2,TRBJ2-5,TGTGCCAGCAGCTTAGATTTAGGTTGGACTTCGCTGGAGACCCAGTACTTC,CASSLDLGWTSLETQYF
many,NA,TRBV4-2,TRBJ2-2,TGTGCCAGCATCTCCGGACTGGACGCGAACACCGGGGAGCTGTTTTTT,CASISGLDANTGELFF
many,NA,TRBV12-3/TRBV12-4,TRBJ2-7,TGTGCCAGCAGCCCCTGGCCTTCCGGGGGAGAGCAGTACTTC,CASSPWPSGGEQYF
NA,NA,TRBV12-3/TRBV12-4,TRBJ1-6,TGTGCCAGCAGCCCGTGGGACGTCGAGGGTTCACCCCTCCACTTT,CASSPWDVEGSPLHF
many,NA,TRBV7-9,TRBJ1-5,TGTGCCAGCAGCTTATCCCCGGATCAGCCCCAGCATTTT,CASSLSPDQPQHF
few,NA,TRBV28,TRBJ2-7,TGTGCCAACTCCTGGGGGGGGCGCAGGTACGAGCAGTACTTC,CANSWGGRRYEQYF
many,TRBD2,TRBV7-9,TRBJ2-5,TGTGCCAGCAGCTTGGCCAGCGGGACTCTAGAGACCCAGTACTTC,CASSLASGTLETQYF
NA,NA,TRBV9,TRBJ1-2,TGTGCCAGCAGCGTAGAACAGGGATATGGCTACACCTTC,CASSVEQGYGYTF
few,TRBD2,TRBV18,TRBJ2-3,TGTGCCAGCTCACCAATAGCGGGCACCCACACAGATACGCAGTATTTT,CASSPIAGTHTDTQYF
many,NA,TRBV30,TRBJ1-4,TGTGCCTGGAGGTCCTTGGGCAGGGGCAATGAAAAACTGTTTTTT,CAWRSLGRGNEKLFF
many,NA,TRBV6-1,TRBJ1-2,TGTGCCAGCAGCACGCGGGCAGGGTACATTGATAACTATGGCTACACCTTC,CASSTRAGYIDNYGYTF
many,TRBD1,TRBV27,TRBJ1-5,TGTGCCAGCAGTGCGACCGGGACAGGGGGTGTTCAGCCCCAGCATTTT,CASSATGTGGVQPQHF
many,NA,TRBV4-1,TRBJ1-1,TGCGCCAGCAGCCAATCTGGGGCAGGCCCGGGGTGGACTGAAGCTTTCTTT,CASSQSGAGPGWTEAFF
few,NA,TRBV12-3/TRBV12-4,TRBJ1-1,TGTGCCAGCAGTTTAGTTGGGGGAGCGAACACTGAAGCTTTCTTT,CASSLVGGANTEAFF
once,NA,TRBV30,TRBJ2-4,TGTGCCTGGAGTGTACAACAAGGAGACATTCAGTACTTC,CAWSVQQGDIQYF
many,NA,TRBV2,TRBJ1-1,TGTGCCAGCAGTGAAATGCTGGGTACTGAAGCTTTCTTT,CASSEMLGTEAFF
few,TRBD1,TRBV20-1,TRBJ1-2,TGCAGTGCTGTAAACCGGGACAGCTATGGCTACACCTTC,CSAVNRDSYGYTF
NA,TRBD1,TRBV7-9,TRBJ2-2,TGTGCCAGCAGCTTCGTACCAGGGGGAAAAAAAAGTCGGGGCACCGGGGAGCTGTTTTTT,CASSFVPGGKKSRGTGELFF
NA,NA,TRBV4-1,TRBJ2-3,TGCGCCAGCAGCCAAATACTAAGCACAGATACGCAGTATTTT,CASSQILSTDTQYF
many,NA,TRBV13,TRBJ1-4,TGTGCCAGCATGTCAGCCGAGGATTACGGCGAAAAACTGTTTTTT,CASMSAEDYGEKLFF
NA,NA,TRBV28,TRBJ1-4,TGTGCCAGCAGTCCCACGGAGGGTTATAATGAAAAACTGTTTTTT,CASSPTEGYNEKLFF
many,NA,TRBV28,TRBJ2-1,TGTGCCAGCAATCCCGACCCCAGCTCCTACAATGAGCAGTTCTTC,CASNPDPSSYNEQFF
few,NA,TRBV5-5,TRBJ1-5,TGTGCCAGCAGCGATACGATGGGAGCGGGGCCCCAGCATTTT,CASSDTMGAGPQHF
many,NA,TRBV6-2/TRBV6-3,TRBJ2-1,TGTGCCGTACGTAAGCGCCACTACAATGAGCAGTTCTTC,CAVRKRHYNEQFF
few,NA,TRBV2,TRBJ1-5,TGTGCCAGCAGTGAAGAGGGCACCAATCAGCCCCAGCATTTT,CASSEEGTNQPQHF